The 20 T cell receptor beta chains below were found in one sample sequenced in a study of T-cell reconstitution after alpha-beta-depleted transplantation in children. Unique molecular identifiers were used to barcode this TCRbeta library. TCRdb ran MiXCR on the PCR reads and lists one entry per CDR3 protein. Among hundreds of thousands of distinct CDR3 sequences, 15% to 20% were seen once, and the ten largest hold roughly two fifths. This material consisted of PBMCs, mostly from graft donor cells, taken 360 days after TCRalphabeta/CD19-depleted stem cell transplant. All receptors derive from a male patient aged 2-9 years who had a stem cell transplant for acute lymphoblastic leukemia, so the T cells may come from the graft donor.

This clonotype was detected a few times. The chain recombines TRBV27 with TRBJ1-6; tentatively, D is TRBD1 (5 bases). CDR3 length: 13 amino acids. Per germline, CDR1 MNHEY and CDR2 SMNVEV (reference sequence). V lost 6 bases to trimming and J lost 6 bases, with 9 bases between them. CDR3 sequence reads: CASRLTVNSPLHF. CDR3 nucleotides: TGTGCCAGCAGGTTGACAGTTAATTCACCCCTCCACTTT.

This clonotype was seen more than once but under ten times. V is TRBV20-1 and J is TRBJ1-1; D unclear. The V end lost 8 bases, the J end lost 1 base, and 17 bases lay between the germline ends. The CDR3 spans 14 residues. Germline V lookup: CDR1 DFQATT, CDR2 SNEGSKA (reference sequence). The CDR3 coding sequence is TGCAGTCCCAGCGGTGGAGGGAAGAACACTGAAGCTTTCTTT. Its translation: CSPSGGGKNTEAFF.

This clonotype was detected only a few times. CDR3 protein: CASSFSGTSYNEQFF. CDR3 bases: TGTGCCAGCAGTTTCTCGGGGACTAGCTACAATGAGCAGTTCTTC. This sequence joins TRBV12-3 or TRBV12-4 and TRBJ2-1; 8 bases are shared with TRBD2. With 3 bases clipped from V and 3 bases from J, the junction kept 4 bases outside the gene matches. The length of the CDR3 is 15 residues.

The chain employs TRBV7-2 and TRBJ2-5; a possible D gene is TRBD1 (6 bases). The germline V gene has CDR1 SGHTA and CDR2 FQGNSA. V was clipped by 3 bases and J by 3 bases, with 8 bases between them. This CDR3 has 13 residues. In nucleotides, the CDR3 is TGTGCCAGCAGCTTTAACAGGGAAGAGACCCAGTACTTC. As protein: CASSFNREETQYF.

The J gene is TRBJ2-7, the V gene TRBV18; the D is unclear. Trimming cost V 2 bases and J 3 bases, with 8 bases left between them. The CDR3 sequence is 13 residues long. Germline CDR1 is KGHSH and CDR2 is LQKENI. CDR3 DNA sequence: TGTGCCAGCTCACCAGGGGTCGACTACGAGCAGTACTTC. As protein: CASSPGVDYEQYF.

Only a few counts were recorded for this clonotype. V is TRBV18 and J is TRBJ2-3, with a possible D match to TRBD2 (5 bases). Trimming took 0 bases from V and 5 from J, leaving 12 bases between them. This CDR3 is 15 amino acids long. Germline CDR1 KGHSH, CDR2 LQKENI. In nucleotides, the CDR3 is TGTGCCAGCTCACCACCGGCTCTCGGAGGAGATACGCAGTATTTT. It specifies CASSPPALGGDTQYF.

The J gene is TRBJ2-1, the V gene TRBV27, with D maybe TRBD1 (5 bases). The CDR3 is 16 amino acids. The germline V gene encodes CDR1 MNHEY and CDR2 SMNVEV (reference sequence). Between the trimmed V and J ends, which lost 1 base and 1 base, there was a span of 11 bases. The CDR3 region is CASSLWYRPSYNEQFF. The CDR3 DNA follows: TGTGCCAGCAGTTTATGGTACAGGCCTTCCTACAATGAGCAGTTCTTC.

This clonotype was seen a handful of times. The chain links TRBV20-1 to TRBJ2-7; a weak D match, TRBD2 (6 bases). The CDR3 runs 13 residues. V was trimmed by 7 bases and J by 7 bases, leaving 20 bases between them. Germline lookup yields CDR1 DFQATT and CDR2 SNEGSKA (reference sequence). CDR3 DNA: TGCAGTGTTTCGACTGGTCCACGGGGGGAGCAGTACTTC. Encoded protein: CSVSTGPRGEQYF.

Regarding this clonotype: At one end, the junction sequence differs from germline, possibly due to a read error. The chain couples TRBV9 to TRBJ1-1; D is unresolved. CDR1 and CDR2 (germline): SGDLS, YYNGEE. This CDR3 contains 15 residues. Here the CDR3 DNA reads TGTGCCAGCAGCGTAGGGAGGCTACGAAACACTGAACCTTTCTTT. Translated, it gives CASSVGRLRNTEPFF.

This clonotype turned up a few times. CDR3 nucleotides: TGTGCCAGCTCGCCCGTGTGGGAAGAGACCCAGTACTTC. Translating it yields CASSPVWEETQYF. The gene calls are TRBV18 and TRBJ2-5; D gene uncertain. There are 13 residues in the CDR3. Germline-derived CDR1 and CDR2 are KGHSH and LQKENI. V dropped 6 bases and J dropped 3 bases, with 11 bases sitting between them.

In this sample, this clonotype turned up a few times. V usage is TRBV29-1 and J usage is TRBJ2-1; D is perhaps TRBD2 (5 bases). V was clipped by 3 bases and J by 0 bases, with 9 bases between them. Germline V gives CDR1 SQVTM, CDR2 ANQGSEA. The CDR3 loop spans 14 amino acids. The CDR3 bases are TGCAGCGTTGACCGGGGTAGCTCCTACAATGAGCAGTTCTTC. Translation gives CSVDRGSSYNEQFF.

The J gene is TRBJ1-2, the V gene TRBV20-1, with TRBD1 matching 7 bases. Germline loops: CDR1 DFQATT, CDR2 SNEGSKA (reference sequence). V gave up 3 bases and J gave up 0 bases; unmatched junction bases: 4. The CDR3 covers 14 residues. CDR3 protein: CSARGTVPNYGYTF. The CDR3 DNA reads as TGCAGTGCTAGGGGGACAGTACCTAACTATGGCTACACCTTC.

The table lists this clonotype with a few counts. The chain is built from TRBV7-2 and TRBJ2-1; TRBD2 agrees at 8 bases. With V trimmed by 0 bases and J by 6 bases, 10 bases remained unmatched. CDR1 is SGHTA, CDR2 FQGNSA, per germline. The CDR3 contains 17 residues. The DNA of the CDR3 is TGTGCCAGCAGCTTAGCCCCTACTAGCGGAAAGGCCAATGAGCAGTTCTTC. Amino acid sequence: CASSLAPTSGKANEQFF.

This clonotype has ten or more counts. The V call is TRBV7-9, the J call TRBJ2-1; TRBD2 aligns across 9 bases. This CDR3 is 16 amino acids long. Trimming removed 0 bases from V and 4 bases from J; junction bases left unmatched: 4. Germline lookup yields CDR1 SEHNR and CDR2 FQNEAQ (reference sequence). The CDR3 here is CASSLAGGRGYNEQFF. CDR3 sequence (DNA): TGTGCCAGCAGCTTAGCTGGCGGGAGGGGGTACAATGAGCAGTTCTTC.

This chain links TRBV29-1 with TRBJ2-3; 7 bases are a match to TRBD1. The CDR3 length is 16 residues. CDR1 and CDR2 from the germline V gene are SQVTM and ANQGSEA. J lost 1 base, V lost 6 bases, and 13 bases had no gene match. CDR3 DNA sequence: TGCAGCGTCGGAAACCTAGGGGGCGCCCGCACAGATACGCAGTATTTT. The encoded protein is CSVGNLGGARTDTQYF.

The sample holds a few counts of this clonotype. The rearrangement joins TRBV7-2 to TRBJ2-2; 7 bases agree with TRBD2. Trimming took 6 bases from V and 5 from J; bases not matched to a gene: 9. From germline, CDR1 is SGHTA and CDR2 FQGNSA. The length of the CDR3 is 15 residues. CDR3 residues: CASRFLGAGTGELFF. The CDR3 coding sequence is TGTGCCAGCAGGTTCCTCGGAGCGGGGACCGGGGAGCTGTTTTTT.

This sequence joins TRBV25-1 and TRBJ2-3; the D gene is possibly TRBD2 (5 bases). The CDR3 is 17 amino acids. V shed 1 base and J shed 5 bases, with 19 bases lying between them. Germline CDR1 and CDR2: MGHDK and SYGVNS. The CDR3 is CASSESGGPPGRDTQYF. The CDR3, as DNA: TGTGCCAGCAGTGAATCGGGCGGTCCCCCGGGGAGAGATACGCAGTATTTT.

The chain recombines TRBV29-1 with TRBJ2-7; D gene ambiguous. V gave up 5 bases and J gave up 0 bases, with 11 bases separating them. The CDR3 runs 13 residues. Per the germline V gene, CDR1 is SQVTM and CDR2 is ANQGSEA. In nucleotides, the CDR3 is TGCAGCGTTCGGACCGCATACTCCTACGAGCAGTACTTC. Encoded protein: CSVRTAYSYEQYF.

There are a few counts of this clonotype. The chain is built from TRBV7-9 and TRBJ2-2; D call uncertain. The CDR3 consists of 15 residues. The ends were cut back, 0 bases at V and 6 bases at J, with 11 bases in the middle. The germline V gene has CDR1 SEHNR and CDR2 FQNEAQ (reference sequence). Here the CDR3 reads CASSLAVGWAGELFF. CDR3 DNA: TGTGCCAGCAGCTTAGCGGTCGGTTGGGCCGGGGAGCTGTTTTTT.

The chain uses TRBV12-3 or TRBV12-4 and TRBJ2-1; possibly TRBD2 for D (5 bases). The CDR3 runs 17 residues. V gave up 6 bases and J gave up 2 bases, with 20 bases separating them. Here the CDR3 reads CASSSRLPLVPYNEQFF. The CDR3 region has the DNA TGTGCCAGCAGCTCCCGACTACCACTAGTCCCCTACAATGAGCAGTTCTTC.